Included here is one T cell receptor (beta chain) sequence, with context. Germline CDR1 reads MNHEY; CDR2 reads SVGAGI. The CDR3 is made up of 15 amino acids. V lost 7 bases, J lost 7 bases, and 20 bases lay in between. The data are from a study of blood T cell repertoires in COVID-19. Overall study: Researchers got acute and convalescent COVID-19 samples from the United States, Italy and Spain. The analysed material was cDNA or gDNA that came from T cells, B-cell-depleted T cells, or PBMCs.

Methods used by the authors: Amplification of reference gene primers was used by the study to estimate nucleated cell counts. TCRdb's copy holds only in-frame clones and misses some; the assay was immunoSEQ multiplex PCR. That table gives V, J and clone size, and the DNA gave D and trimming. The sample lists tens of thousands of clones, around 83% occurring once. The receptor was derived from a man aged 60 to 75 with acute or convalescent COVID-19. The chain links TRBV6-5 to TRBJ1-5; D is possibly TRBD1 (5 bases). Sequenced sample: peripheral blood. The CDR3 here is CASKGWGEGGQPQHF. CDR3 nucleotides: TGTGCCAGCAAGGGATGGGGGGAAGGAGGACAGCCCCAGCATTTT.